This T cell receptor (beta chain) was observed in a study of OX40 agonist ivuxolimab in advanced cancers. On the study more broadly: Six ivuxolimab dose levels, 0.01 to 10 mg/kg, were given intravenously every 2 weeks. Each dose-escalation patient presented with hepatocellular carcinoma, melanoma, renal cell or head and neck cancer.

Study results and limitations: Undetermined was the antigen specificity of the expanded peripheral T cells. Part of the nonresponder group also had normalized T-cell clonal expansion that was low.

The CDR3 spans 14 residues. CDR1 is SGHAT, CDR2 FQNNGV, per germline. V was clipped by 3 bases and J by 0 bases, with 8 bases between them. The protocol was immunoSEQ multiplex PCR, while the TCRdb copy is restricted to in-frame clones and leaves out a portion. The sample records approximately 70,000 clones, about 83% being singletons. Remarks on this clone: Antigen: not known.

The chain uses TRBV11-2 and TRBJ1-1, with D uncertain. The receptor comes from an adult with an advanced solid tumor such as melanoma, head and neck, liver or kidney cancer. Sequenced material: CD4+ or CD8+ T cells sorted from blood, taken in a trial of the OX40 agonist ivuxolimab. The CDR3 region is CASSLAILNTEAFF. The CDR3 DNA is TGTGCCAGCAGCTTGGCGATATTGAACACTGAAGCTTTCTTT.